A selection of T cell receptor beta chains follows, all from one sample in a study of blood T cells in healthy people across ages. TCRdb reprocessed the 5' RACE reads with MiXCR, giving one entry per CDR3 protein. The sample shows over a million distinct CDR3 sequences, under 55% of them seen only once. Sequencing input: blood. All receptors come from a woman aged 18-35 years in good health. The CDR3 runs from the conserved cysteine through the conserved F or W. Each record gives: clone size, J gene, V gene, D gene, CDR3 DNA, CDR3 protein. A D gene is named only where the DNA matches it firmly. A row's size may be missing; if present it is once, few, many or a size class.

. TRBJ2-5 TRBV12-3/TRBV12-4 . TGTGCCAGCAGACCCCAGGGGAAAGAGACCCAGTACTTC CASRPQGKETQYF
. TRBJ2-1 TRBV27 . TGTGCCAGCACCCCTACGGGGGCAGGGGCGAGTGAGCAGTTCTTC CASTPTGAGASEQFF
. TRBJ2-1 TRBV4-3 TRBD2 TGCGCCAGCAGCCAAGTTGGTGGACTAGGTGGCTACAATGAGCAGTTCTTC CASSQVGGLGGYNEQFF
. TRBJ1-5 TRBV12-3/TRBV12-4 . TGTGTCAGCAGTTTTGAGTCTAGCAATCAGCCCCAGCATTTT CVSSFESSNQPQHF
. TRBJ2-5 TRBV12-3/TRBV12-4 TRBD1 TGTGCCAGCAGTGGGACAGGGGTATGGGAGACCCAGTACTTC CASSGTGVWETQYF
. TRBJ2-5 TRBV2 . TGTGCCAGCAGTCTCTCATCCGGGACACTCCAAGAGACCCAGTACTTC CASSLSSGTLQETQYF
. TRBJ2-2 TRBV20-1 . TGCAGTGCTCCAGACCCACGGGGGGCCTTTACCGGGGAGCTGTTTTTT CSAPDPRGAFTGELFF
once TRBJ1-1 TRBV2 TRBD1 TGTGCCAGTTCCGGGACAGGGGCAGCTGAAGCTTTCTTT CASSGTGAAEAFF
. TRBJ2-1 TRBV10-3 TRBD2 TGTGCCAGACTAAGACTAGCGGGAGAGTACAATGAGCAGTTCTTC CARLRLAGEYNEQFF
. TRBJ2-7 TRBV20-1 . TGCAGTGCTAGAGTCGGCACCCAGCCCTACGAGCAGTACTTC CSARVGTQPYEQYF
many TRBJ2-6 TRBV4-3 . TGCGCCAGCAGCCAAGTGAGGGACTCTGGGGCCAACGTCCTGACTTTC CASSQVRDSGANVLTF
many TRBJ2-7 TRBV4-3 . TGCGCCAGCAGCCAAGTAGCGGGACAGCTCTACGAGCAGTACTTC CASSQVAGQLYEQYF
. TRBJ2-1 TRBV20-1 TRBD2 TGCAGTGCTAGAGACCGCTCAGCCCGACTAGCGGGGAGTAATAAGTCCTACAATGAGCAGTTCTTC CSARDRSARLAGSNKSYNEQFF
once TRBJ2-5 TRBV7-2 . TGTGCCAGCAGCTTAGTTGGGGCGGGCCCATGGGATGAGCAGTACTTC CASSLVGAGPWDEQYF
. TRBJ2-1 TRBV29-1 TRBD1 TGCAGCGTTGGGGCGGGACAGGGGGCTGGAGAGACCCAGTTCTTC CSVGAGQGAGETQFF
many TRBJ2-1 TRBV15 . TGTGCCACCAGCAGAGATCAGGGATCCTACAATGAGCAGTTCTTC CATSRDQGSYNEQFF
many TRBJ1-2 TRBV20-1 . TGCAGTGCTAGTTTGGGCACCAACTATGGCTACACCTTC CSASLGTNYGYTF
. TRBJ2-5 TRBV6-2/TRBV6-3 TRBD1 TGTGCCAGCAGTTATCACAAGGACAGGTACCAAGGGACCCAGTACTTC CASSYHKDRYQGTQYF
. TRBJ2-4 TRBV4-3 TRBD1 TGCGCCAGCAGCCAAGGGACAGGGGGCCCCGACGGGCAGTACTTC CASSQGTGGPDGQYF
. TRBJ2-5 TRBV20-1 TRBD1 TGCAGTGCTAGAGACCCCCTGACAGGGGGAGATGAGCAGTACTTC CSARDPLTGGDEQYF
. TRBJ2-5 TRBV4-1 . TGCGCCAGCAGCCTGGACTTGACTGAAGAGACCCAGTACTTC CASSLDLTEETQYF
. TRBJ2-7 TRBV6-5 . TGTGCCAGCAGCCAGAATCGCCTCGAGCAGTACTTC CASSQNRLEQYF
. TRBJ2-3 TRBV7-2 . TGTGCCAGCAGCTTTTTCGTTTCAGATACGCAGTATTTT CASSFFVSDTQYF
. TRBJ2-3 TRBV7-2 . TGTGCCTGCAGCCTGACTCCGGGTATGAATACGCAGTATTTT CACSLTPGMNTQYF
. TRBJ2-3 TRBV3-1 . TGTGCCAGCAGCCAAGATAGCGGACCCACAGATACGCAGTATTTT CASSQDSGPTDTQYF
. TRBJ1-2 TRBV18 TRBD1 TGTGCCAGCTCACCCGGGACAGACAACTATGGCTACACCTTC CASSPGTDNYGYTF